This T cell receptor (beta chain) was sequenced during a study of blood T cell repertoires in COVID-19. The CDR3 extends over 15 amino acids. Germline CDR1 is SGDLS and CDR2 is YYNGEE. Trimming shortened V by 4 bases and J by 4 bases, and 17 bases separated the two germline ends. Method: immunoSEQ multiplex PCR; TCRdb's copy keeps in-frame clones and lacks some. The sample carries some 88,000 clones, around 90% recorded once. The TCR sequence derives from a human donor with active COVID-19. The donor label of this sample is uncertain. The chain has TRBV9 and TRBJ1-2, with a tentative D call TRBD1 (6 bases). The sequenced sample consisted of peripheral blood. The CDR3 sequence: CASSSSAGAAYGYTF. The CDR3 bases are TGTGCCAGCAGCTCCAGCGCGGGGGCGGCCTATGGCTACACCTTC. The entire variable domain, with the rest obtained from reference TRBV9 and TRBJ1-2, is as follows: DSGVTQTPKHLITATGQRVTLRCSPRSGDLSVYWYQQSLDQGLQFLIQYYNGEERAKGNILERFSAQQFPDLHSELNLSSLELGDSALYFCASSSSAGAAYGYTFGSGTRLTVV.